The TCR beta chain under discussion was sequenced for a study of cytomegalovirus exposure and HLA in healthy donors. Broader study findings: While the bulk of TCR sequences proved rare, some public TCRs turned up in many donors. Versus the approximately 720-donor mean, an Asian-associated ancestry cluster reportedly showed fewer N-insertions in a later analysis.

The CDR3 sequence is 15 residues long. V was clipped by 7 bases and J by 2 bases, with 15 bases between them. The germline V gene encodes CDR1 MNHNS and CDR2 SASEGT. The donors were healthy bone marrow donors. The PCR employed 60 Vbeta primers together with 13 Jbeta primers. Only in-frame clones appear in the TCRdb table, and some are missing; sequencing was by immunoSEQ multiplex PCR. The table lists around 68,000 clones, 55% to 75% of them singletons. Regarding this clone: Its antigen is unknown.

The V gene is TRBV6-1, the J gene TRBJ2-1, with D perhaps matching TRBD2 (7 bases). This sequence originates from a woman aged 25-40 years in good health and CMV-seronegative. Material: PBMCs. CDR3 residues: CASTLRGATYNEQFF. For the CDR3, the DNA is TGTGCCAGCACCCTACGGGGGGCAACCTACAATGAGCAGTTCTTC.